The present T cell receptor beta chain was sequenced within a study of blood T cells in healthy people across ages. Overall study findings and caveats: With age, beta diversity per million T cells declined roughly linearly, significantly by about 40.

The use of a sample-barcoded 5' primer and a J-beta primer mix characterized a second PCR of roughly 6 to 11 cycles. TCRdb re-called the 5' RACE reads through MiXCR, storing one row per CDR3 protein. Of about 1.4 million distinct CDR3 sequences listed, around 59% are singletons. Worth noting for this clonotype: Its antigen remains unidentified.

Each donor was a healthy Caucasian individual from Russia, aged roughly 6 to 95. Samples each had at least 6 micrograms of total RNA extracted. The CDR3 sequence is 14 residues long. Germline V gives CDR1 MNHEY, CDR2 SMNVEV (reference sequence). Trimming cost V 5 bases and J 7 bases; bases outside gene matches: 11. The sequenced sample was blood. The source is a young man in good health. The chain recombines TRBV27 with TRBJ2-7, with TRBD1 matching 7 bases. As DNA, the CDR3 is TGTGCCAGCAGTCACAGGGGACGTGGCAATGAGCAGTACTTC. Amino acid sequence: CASSHRGRGNEQYF.